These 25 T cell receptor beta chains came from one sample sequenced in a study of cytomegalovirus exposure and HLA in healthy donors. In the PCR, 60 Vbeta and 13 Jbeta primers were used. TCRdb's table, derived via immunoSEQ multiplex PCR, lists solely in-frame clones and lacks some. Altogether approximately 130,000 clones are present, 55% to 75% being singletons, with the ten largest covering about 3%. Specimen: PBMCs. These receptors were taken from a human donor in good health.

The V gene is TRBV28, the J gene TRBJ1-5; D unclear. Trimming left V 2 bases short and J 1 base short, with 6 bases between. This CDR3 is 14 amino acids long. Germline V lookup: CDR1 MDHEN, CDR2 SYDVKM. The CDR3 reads CASSLPVSNQPQHF. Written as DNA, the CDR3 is TGTGCCAGCAGTTTACCGGTAAGCAATCAGCCCCAGCATTTT.

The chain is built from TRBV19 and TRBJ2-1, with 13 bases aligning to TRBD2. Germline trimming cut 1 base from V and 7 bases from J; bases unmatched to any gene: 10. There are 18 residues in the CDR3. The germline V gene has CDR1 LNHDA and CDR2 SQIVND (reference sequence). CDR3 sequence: CASSIGPLLAGGRNEQFF. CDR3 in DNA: TGTGCCAGTAGTATAGGTCCCCTACTAGCGGGGGGGCGGAATGAGCAGTTCTTC.

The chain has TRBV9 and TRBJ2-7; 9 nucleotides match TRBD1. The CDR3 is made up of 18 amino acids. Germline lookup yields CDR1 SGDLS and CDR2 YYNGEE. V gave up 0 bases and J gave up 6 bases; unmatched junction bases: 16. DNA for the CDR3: TGTGCCAGCAGCGTAGTTTTCGGGGACAGGGAGAAGGTTGGCGAGCAGTACTTC. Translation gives CASSVVFGDREKVGEQYF.

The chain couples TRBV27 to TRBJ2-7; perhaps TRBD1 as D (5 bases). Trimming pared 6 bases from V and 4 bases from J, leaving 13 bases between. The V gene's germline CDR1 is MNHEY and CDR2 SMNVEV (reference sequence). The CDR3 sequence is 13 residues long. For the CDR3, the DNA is TGTGCCAGCAGCAGACTCAGGGATTACGAGCAGTACTTC. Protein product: CASSRLRDYEQYF.

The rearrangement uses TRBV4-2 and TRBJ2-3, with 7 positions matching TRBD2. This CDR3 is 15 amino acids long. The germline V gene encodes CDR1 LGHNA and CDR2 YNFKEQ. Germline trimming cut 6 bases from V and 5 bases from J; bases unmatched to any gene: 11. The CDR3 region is CASSPRAGVGDTQYF. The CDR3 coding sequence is TGTGCCAGCAGTCCCCGGGCGGGGGTTGGAGATACGCAGTATTTT.

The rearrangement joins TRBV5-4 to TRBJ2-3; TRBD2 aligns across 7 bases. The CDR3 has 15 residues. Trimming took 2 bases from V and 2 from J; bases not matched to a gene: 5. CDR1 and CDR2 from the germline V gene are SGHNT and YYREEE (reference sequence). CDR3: CASSFGGRLTDTQYF. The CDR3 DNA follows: TGTGCCAGCAGCTTTGGCGGGAGACTCACAGATACGCAGTATTTT.

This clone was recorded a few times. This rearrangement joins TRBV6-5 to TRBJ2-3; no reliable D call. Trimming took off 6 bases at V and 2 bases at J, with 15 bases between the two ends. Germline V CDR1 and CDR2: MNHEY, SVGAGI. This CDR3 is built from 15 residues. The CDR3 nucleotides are TGTGCCAGCAGCTGGTCCCGAGGTTCCACAGATACGCAGTATTTT. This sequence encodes CASSWSRGSTDTQYF.

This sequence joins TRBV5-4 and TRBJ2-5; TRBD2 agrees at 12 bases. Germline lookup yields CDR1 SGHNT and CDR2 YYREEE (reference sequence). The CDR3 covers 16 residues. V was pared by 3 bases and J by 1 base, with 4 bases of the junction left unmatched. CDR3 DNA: TGTGCCAGCAGCTCTCGACTAGCGGGGGCCCAAGAGACCCAGTACTTC. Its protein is CASSSRLAGAQETQYF.

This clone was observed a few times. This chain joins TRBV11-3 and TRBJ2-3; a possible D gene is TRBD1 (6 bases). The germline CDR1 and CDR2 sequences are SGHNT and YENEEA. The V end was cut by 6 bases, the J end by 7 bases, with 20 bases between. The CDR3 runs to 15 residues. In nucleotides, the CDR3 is TGTGCCAGCAGACCGGACAGCGTTAATACCTATACGCAGTATTTT. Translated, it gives CASRPDSVNTYTQYF.

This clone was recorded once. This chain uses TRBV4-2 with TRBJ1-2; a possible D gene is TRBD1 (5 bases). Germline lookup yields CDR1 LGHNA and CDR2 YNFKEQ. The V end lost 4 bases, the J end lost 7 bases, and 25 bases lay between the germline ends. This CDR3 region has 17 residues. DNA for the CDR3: TGTGCCAGCAGCCCCCAAATAACAGGCGTAGCATCTGTTGGCTACACCTTC. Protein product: CASSPQITGVASVGYTF.

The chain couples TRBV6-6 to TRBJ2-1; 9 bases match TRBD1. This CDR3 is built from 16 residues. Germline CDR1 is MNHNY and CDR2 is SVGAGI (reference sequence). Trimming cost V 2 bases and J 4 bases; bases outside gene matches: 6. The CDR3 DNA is TGTGCCAGCAGTTACGGCCAGGGACAGGGATACAATGAGCAGTTCTTC. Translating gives CASSYGQGQGYNEQFF.

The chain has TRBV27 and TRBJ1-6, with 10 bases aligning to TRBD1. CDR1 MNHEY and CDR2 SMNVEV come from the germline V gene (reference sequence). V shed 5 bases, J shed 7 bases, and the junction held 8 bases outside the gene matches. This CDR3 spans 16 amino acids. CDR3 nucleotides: TGTGCCAGCAGTCTCCGGGACAGGGGCGTGAATTCACCCCTCCACTTT. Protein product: CASSLRDRGVNSPLHF.

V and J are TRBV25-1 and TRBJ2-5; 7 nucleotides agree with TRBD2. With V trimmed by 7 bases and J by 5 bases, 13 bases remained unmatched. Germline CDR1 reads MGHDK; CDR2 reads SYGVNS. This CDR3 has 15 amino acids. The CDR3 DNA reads TGTGCCAGCACCCCGGGGGGTCTTACCGGCGAGACCCAGTACTTC. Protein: CASTPGGLTGETQYF.

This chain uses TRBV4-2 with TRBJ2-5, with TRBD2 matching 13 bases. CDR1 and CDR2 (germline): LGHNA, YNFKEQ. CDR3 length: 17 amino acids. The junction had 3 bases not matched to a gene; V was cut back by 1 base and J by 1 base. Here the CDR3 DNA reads TGTGCCAGCAGCCAAGTTGGGACTAGCGGGGCCCAAGAGACCCAGTACTTC. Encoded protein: CASSQVGTSGAQETQYF.

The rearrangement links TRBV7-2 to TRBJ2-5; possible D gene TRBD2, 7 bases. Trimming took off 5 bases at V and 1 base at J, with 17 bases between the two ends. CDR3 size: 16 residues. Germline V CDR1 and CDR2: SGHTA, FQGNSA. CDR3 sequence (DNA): TGTGCCAGCAGCCTAGGGGGGGGGTGGGGCCAAGAGACCCAGTACTTC. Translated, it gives CASSLGGGWGQETQYF.

This chain's CDR3 is CASSSSGTSVYNEQFF. The CDR3 region has the DNA TGTGCCAGCAGCTCTTCCGGGACTAGCGTCTACAATGAGCAGTTCTTC. The V gene is TRBV11-2, the J gene TRBJ2-1; 10 bases fit TRBD2. Per germline, CDR1 SGHAT and CDR2 FQNNGV. This CDR3 spans 16 amino acids. Trimming at V came to 4 bases and at J to 3 bases, leaving 6 bases not matched to a gene. Full variable domain (outside the CDR3, taken from reference TRBV11-2 and TRBJ2-1): EAGVAQSPRYKIIEKRQSVAFWCNPISGHATLYWYQQILGQGPKLLIQFQNNGVVDDSQLPKDRFSAERLKGVDSTLKIQPAKLEDSAVYLCASSSSGTSVYNEQFFGPGTRLTVL.

The CDR3 DNA reads as TGTGCCAGCAGACCCACTTGGGGGACTCCAGAAAAACTGTTTTTT. Translating it yields CASRPTWGTPEKLFF. The chain combines TRBV2 with TRBJ1-4; TRBD1 is a possible D gene (5 bases). The CDR3 length is 15 residues. Between the trimmed V and J ends, which lost 6 bases and 8 bases, there was a span of 19 bases. Germline values: CDR1 SNHLY, CDR2 FYNNEI.

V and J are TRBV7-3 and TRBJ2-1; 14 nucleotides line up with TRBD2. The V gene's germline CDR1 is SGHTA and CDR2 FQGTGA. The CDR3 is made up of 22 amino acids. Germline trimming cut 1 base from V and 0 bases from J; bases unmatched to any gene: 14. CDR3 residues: CASSLRGETSGRAGSSYNEQFF. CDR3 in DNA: TGTGCCAGCAGCTTAAGGGGCGAGACTAGCGGGAGGGCCGGTAGCTCCTACAATGAGCAGTTCTTC.

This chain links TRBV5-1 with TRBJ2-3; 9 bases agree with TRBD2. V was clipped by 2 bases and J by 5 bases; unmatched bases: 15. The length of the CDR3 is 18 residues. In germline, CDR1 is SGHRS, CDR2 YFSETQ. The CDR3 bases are TGCGCCAGCAGCTTCCCTAGCGGGACCGGGGGCGAGGGAGATACGCAGTATTTT. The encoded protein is CASSFPSGTGGEGDTQYF.

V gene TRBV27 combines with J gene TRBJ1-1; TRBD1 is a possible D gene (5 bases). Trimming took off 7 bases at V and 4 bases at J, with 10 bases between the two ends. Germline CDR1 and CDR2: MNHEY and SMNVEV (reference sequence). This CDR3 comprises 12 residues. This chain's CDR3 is CASISRGTEAFF. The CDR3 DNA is TGTGCCAGCATCTCAAGGGGCACTGAAGCTTTCTTT.

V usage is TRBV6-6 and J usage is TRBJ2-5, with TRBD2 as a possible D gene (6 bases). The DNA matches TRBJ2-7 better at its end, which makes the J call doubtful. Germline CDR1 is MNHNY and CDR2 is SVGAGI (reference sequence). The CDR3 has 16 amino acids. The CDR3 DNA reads TGTGCCAGTCGGGGGTTTGGTGGGTCACCCGCCTACGAGCAGTACTTC. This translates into CASRGFGGSPAYEQYF.

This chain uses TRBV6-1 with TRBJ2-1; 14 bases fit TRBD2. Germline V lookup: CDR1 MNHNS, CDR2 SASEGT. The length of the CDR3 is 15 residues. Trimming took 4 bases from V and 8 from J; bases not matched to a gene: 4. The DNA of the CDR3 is TGTGCCAGCAGTGTCGGGACTAGCGGGAGAGATGAGCAGTTCTTC. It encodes CASSVGTSGRDEQFF.

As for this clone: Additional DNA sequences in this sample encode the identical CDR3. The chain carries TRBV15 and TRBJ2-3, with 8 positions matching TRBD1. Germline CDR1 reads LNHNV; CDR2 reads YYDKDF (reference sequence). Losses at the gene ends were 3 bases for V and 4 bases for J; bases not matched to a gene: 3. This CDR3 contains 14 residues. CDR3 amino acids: CATSRDRAADTQYF. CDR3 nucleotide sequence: TGTGCCACCAGCAGGGACAGGGCCGCAGATACGCAGTATTTT.

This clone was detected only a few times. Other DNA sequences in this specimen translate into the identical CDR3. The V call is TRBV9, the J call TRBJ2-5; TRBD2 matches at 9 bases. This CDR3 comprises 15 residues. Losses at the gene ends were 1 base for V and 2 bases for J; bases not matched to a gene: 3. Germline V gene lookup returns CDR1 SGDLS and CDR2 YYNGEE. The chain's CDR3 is CASSVIAGGQETQYF. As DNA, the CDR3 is TGTGCCAGCAGCGTAATTGCGGGAGGGCAAGAGACCCAGTACTTC. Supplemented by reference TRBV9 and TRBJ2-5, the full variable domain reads DSGVTQTPKHLITATGQRVTLRCSPRSGDLSVYWYQQSLDQGLQFLIQYYNGEERAKGNILERFSAQQFPDLHSELNLSSLELGDSALYFCASSVIAGGQETQYFGPGTRLLVL.

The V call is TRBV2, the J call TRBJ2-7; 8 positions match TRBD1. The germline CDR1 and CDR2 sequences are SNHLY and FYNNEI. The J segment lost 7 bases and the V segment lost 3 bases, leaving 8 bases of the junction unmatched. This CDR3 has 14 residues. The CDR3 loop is CASSEAGRGHEQYF. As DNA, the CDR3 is TGTGCCAGCAGTGAGGCGGGCAGGGGGCATGAGCAGTACTTC.